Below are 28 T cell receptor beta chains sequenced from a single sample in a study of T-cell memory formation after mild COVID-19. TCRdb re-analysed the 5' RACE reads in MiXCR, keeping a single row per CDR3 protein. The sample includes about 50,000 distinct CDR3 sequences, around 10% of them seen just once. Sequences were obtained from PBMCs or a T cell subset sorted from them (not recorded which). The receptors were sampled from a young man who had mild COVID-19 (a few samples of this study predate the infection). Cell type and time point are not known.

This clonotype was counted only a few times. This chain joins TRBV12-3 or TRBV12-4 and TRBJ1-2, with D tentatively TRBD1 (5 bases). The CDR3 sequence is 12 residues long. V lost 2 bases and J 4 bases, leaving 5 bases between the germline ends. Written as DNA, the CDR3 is TGTGCCAGCAGTTTACAGGGCTATGGCTACACCTTC. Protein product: CASSLQGYGYTF.

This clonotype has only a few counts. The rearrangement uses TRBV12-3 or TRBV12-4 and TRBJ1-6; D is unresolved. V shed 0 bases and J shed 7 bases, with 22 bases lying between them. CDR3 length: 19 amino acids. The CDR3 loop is CASSLALGVSTPGNSPLHF. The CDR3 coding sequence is TGTGCCAGCAGTTTAGCGCTGGGCGTTTCCACACCGGGGAATTCACCCCTCCACTTT.

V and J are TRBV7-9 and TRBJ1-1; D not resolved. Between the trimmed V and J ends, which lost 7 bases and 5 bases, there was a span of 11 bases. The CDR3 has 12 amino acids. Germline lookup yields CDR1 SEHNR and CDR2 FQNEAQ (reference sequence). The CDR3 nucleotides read TGTGCCAGCAACTTGGGTGGGACTGAAGCTTTCTTT. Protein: CASNLGGTEAFF. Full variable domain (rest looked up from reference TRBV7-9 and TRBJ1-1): DTGVSQNPRHKITKRGQNVTFRCDPISEHNRLYWYRQTLGQGPEFLTYFQNEAQLEKSRLLSDRFSAERPKGSFSTLEIQRTEQGDSAMYLCASNLGGTEAFFGQGTRLTVV.

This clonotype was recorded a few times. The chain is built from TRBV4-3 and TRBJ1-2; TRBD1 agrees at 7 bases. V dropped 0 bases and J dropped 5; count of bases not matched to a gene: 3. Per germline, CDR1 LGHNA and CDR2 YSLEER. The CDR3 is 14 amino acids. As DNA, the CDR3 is TGCGCCAGCAGCCAAGAAGTGGGACAGTATGGCTACACCTTC. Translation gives CASSQEVGQYGYTF.

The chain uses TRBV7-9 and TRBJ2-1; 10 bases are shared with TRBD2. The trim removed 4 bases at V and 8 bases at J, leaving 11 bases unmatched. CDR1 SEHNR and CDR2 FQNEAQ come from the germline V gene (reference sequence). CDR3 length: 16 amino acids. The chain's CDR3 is CASSSSSGGAVDEQFF. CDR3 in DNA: TGTGCCAGCAGCTCCTCCAGCGGGGGGGCCGTGGATGAGCAGTTCTTC.

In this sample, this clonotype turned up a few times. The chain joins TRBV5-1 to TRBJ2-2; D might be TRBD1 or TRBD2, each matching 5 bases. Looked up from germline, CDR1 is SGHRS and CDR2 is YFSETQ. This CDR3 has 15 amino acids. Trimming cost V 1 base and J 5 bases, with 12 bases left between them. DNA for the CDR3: TGCGCCAGCAGCTTGTTACCGGGGCAAACCGGGGAGCTGTTTTTT. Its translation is CASSLLPGQTGELFF.

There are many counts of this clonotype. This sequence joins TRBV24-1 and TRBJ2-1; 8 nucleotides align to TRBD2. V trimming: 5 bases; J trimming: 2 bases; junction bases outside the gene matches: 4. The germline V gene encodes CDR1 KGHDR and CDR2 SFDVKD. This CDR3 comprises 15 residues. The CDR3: CATSAAGGPYNEQFF. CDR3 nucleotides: TGTGCCACCAGTGCCGCGGGGGGTCCCTACAATGAGCAGTTCTTC.

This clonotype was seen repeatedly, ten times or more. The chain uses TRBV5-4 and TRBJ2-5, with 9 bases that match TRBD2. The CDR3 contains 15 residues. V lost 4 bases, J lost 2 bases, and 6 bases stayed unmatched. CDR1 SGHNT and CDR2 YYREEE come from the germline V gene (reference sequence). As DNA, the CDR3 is TGTGCCAGCAGCGTTGTCCTAGCGGGACAAGAGACCCAGTACTTC. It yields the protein CASSVVLAGQETQYF.

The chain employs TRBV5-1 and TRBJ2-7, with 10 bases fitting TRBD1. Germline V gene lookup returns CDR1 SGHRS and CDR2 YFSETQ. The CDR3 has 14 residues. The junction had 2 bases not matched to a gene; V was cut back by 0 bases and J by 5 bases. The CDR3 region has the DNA TGCGCCAGCAGCTTGGGGGACAGGGGTAACGAGCAGTACTTC. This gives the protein CASSLGDRGNEQYF.

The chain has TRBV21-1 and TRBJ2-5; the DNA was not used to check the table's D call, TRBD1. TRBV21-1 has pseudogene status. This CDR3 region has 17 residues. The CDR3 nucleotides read TGTGCCAGCAGCAAGCCAAGGGGTCCGGGGGGGCAAGAGACCCAGTACTTC. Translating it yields CASSKPRGPGGQETQYF.

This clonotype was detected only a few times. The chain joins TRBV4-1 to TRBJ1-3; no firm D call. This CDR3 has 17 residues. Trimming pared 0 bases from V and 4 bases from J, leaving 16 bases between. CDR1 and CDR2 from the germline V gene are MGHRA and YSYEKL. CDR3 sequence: CASSQDSTGVAGNTIYF. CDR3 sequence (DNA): TGCGCCAGCAGCCAAGATTCTACCGGGGTGGCGGGAAACACCATATATTTT.

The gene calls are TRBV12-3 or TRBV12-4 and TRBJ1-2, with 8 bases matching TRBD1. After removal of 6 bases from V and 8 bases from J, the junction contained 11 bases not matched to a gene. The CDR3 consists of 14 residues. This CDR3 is CASSYNRAGGGYTF. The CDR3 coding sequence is TGTGCCAGCAGCTACAATAGGGCAGGGGGCGGCTACACCTTC.

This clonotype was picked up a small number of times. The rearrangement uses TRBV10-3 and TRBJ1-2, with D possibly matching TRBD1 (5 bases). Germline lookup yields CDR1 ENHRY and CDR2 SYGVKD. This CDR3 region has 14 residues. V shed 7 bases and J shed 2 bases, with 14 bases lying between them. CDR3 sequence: CAITPRGGNYGYTF. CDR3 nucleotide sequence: TGTGCCATCACTCCAAGGGGAGGGAACTATGGCTACACCTTC.

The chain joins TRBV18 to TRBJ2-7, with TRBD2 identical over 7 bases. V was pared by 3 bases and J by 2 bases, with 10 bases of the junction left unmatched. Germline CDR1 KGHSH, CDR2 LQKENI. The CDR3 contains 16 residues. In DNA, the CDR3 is TGTGCCAGCTCACCTCCGGGGGGAATGGCGGCCTACGAGCAGTACTTC. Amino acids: CASSPPGGMAAYEQYF.

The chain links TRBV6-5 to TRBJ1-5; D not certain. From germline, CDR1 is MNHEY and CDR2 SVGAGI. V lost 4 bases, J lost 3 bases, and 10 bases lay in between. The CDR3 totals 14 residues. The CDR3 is CASSWRWDNQPQHF. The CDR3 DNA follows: TGTGCCAGCAGTTGGAGGTGGGACAATCAGCCCCAGCATTTT.

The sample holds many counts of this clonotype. The CDR3 reads CSARWASGGRRTDTQYF. The CDR3 DNA sequence: TGCAGTGCACGATGGGCTAGCGGGGGTCGACGCACAGATACGCAGTATTTT. The rearrangement links TRBV20-1 to TRBJ2-3, with 10 bases identical to TRBD2. The CDR3 covers 17 residues. V was pared by 6 bases and J by 1 base, with 13 bases of the junction left unmatched. Germline V gene lookup returns CDR1 DFQATT and CDR2 SNEGSKA (reference sequence).

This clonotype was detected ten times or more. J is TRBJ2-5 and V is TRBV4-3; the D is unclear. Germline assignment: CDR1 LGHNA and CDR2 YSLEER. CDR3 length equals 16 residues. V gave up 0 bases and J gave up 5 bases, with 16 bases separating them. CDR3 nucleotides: TGCGCCAGCAGCCAAGATTTATACAGACACACGGAGACCCAGTACTTC. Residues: CASSQDLYRHTETQYF.

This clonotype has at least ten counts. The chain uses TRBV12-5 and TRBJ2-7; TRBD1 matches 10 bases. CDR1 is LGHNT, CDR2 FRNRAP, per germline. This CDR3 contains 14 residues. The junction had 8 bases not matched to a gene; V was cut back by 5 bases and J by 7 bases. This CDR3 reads CASGPGTGVIEQYF. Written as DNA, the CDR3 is TGTGCTAGTGGTCCCGGGACAGGGGTCATAGAGCAGTACTTC.

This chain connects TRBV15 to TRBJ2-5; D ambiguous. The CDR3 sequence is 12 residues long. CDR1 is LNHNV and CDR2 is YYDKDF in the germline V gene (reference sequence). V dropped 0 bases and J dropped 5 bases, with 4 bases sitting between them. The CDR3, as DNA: TGTGCCACCAGCAGAGATGCGGAGACCCAGTACTTC. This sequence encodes CATSRDAETQYF. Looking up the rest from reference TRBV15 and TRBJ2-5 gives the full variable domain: DAMVIQNPRYQVTQFGKPVTLSCSQTLNHNVMYWYQQKSSQAPKLLFHYYDKDFNNEADTPDNFQSRRPNTSFCFLDIRSPGLGDTAMYLCATSRDAETQYFGPGTRLLVL.

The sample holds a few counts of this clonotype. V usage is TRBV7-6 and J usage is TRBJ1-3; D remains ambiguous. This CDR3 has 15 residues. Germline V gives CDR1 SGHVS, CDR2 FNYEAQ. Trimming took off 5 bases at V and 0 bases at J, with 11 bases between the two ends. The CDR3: CASSEGSSSGNTIYF. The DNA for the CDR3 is TGTGCCAGCAGCGAGGGCTCATCCTCTGGAAACACCATATATTTT.

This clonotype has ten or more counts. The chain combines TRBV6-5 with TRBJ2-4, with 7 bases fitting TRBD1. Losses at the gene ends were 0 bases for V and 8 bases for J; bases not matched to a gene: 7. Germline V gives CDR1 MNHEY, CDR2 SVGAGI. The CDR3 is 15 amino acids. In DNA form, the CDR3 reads TGTGCCAGCAGTTACTCGAAACAGGGGTTCGACATTCAGTACTTC. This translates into CASSYSKQGFDIQYF.

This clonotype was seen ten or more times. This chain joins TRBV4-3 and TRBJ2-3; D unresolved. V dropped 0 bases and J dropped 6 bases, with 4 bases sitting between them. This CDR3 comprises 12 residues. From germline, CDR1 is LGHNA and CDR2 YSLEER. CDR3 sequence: CASSQDLDTQYF. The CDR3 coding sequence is TGCGCCAGCAGCCAAGATCTTGATACGCAGTATTTT.

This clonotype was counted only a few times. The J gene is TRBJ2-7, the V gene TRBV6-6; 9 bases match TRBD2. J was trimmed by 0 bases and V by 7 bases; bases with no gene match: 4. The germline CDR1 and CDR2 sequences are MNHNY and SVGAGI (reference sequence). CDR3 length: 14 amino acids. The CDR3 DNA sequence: TGTGCCAGCATAGGAGCGGGGGGCTCCTACGAGCAGTACGTC. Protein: CASIGAGGSYEQYV.

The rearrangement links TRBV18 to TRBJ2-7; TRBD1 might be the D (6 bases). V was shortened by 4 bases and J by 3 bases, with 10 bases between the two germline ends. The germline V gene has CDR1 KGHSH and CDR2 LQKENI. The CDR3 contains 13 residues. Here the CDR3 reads CASSRGQYYEQYF. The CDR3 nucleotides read TGTGCCAGCTCACGGGGACAATACTACGAGCAGTACTTC.

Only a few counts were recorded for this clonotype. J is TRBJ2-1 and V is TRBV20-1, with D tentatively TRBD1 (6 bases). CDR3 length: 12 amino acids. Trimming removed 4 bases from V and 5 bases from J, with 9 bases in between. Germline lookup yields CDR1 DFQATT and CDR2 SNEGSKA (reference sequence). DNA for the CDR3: TGCAGTGCTAATGGACAGAACAATGAGCAGTTCTTC. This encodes CSANGQNNEQFF.

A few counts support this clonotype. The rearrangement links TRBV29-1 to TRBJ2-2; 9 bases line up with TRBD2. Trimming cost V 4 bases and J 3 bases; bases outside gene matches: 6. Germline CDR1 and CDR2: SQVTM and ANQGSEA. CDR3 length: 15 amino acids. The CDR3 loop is CSVVSGGRDTGELFF. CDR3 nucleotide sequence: TGCAGCGTTGTTAGCGGGGGACGGGACACCGGGGAGCTGTTTTTT.

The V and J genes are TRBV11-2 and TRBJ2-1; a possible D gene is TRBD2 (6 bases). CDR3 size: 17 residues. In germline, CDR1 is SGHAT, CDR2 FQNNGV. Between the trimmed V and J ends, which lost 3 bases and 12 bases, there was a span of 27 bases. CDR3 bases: TGTGCCAGCAGCTTTGGGGCAATAGCGGACCCCCTCGTGAGGCAGTTCTTC. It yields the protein CASSFGAIADPLVRQFF.

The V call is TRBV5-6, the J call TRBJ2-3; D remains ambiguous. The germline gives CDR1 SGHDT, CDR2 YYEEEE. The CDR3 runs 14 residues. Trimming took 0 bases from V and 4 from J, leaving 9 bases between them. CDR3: CASSLVGRSDTQYF. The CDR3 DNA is TGTGCCAGCAGCTTGGTCGGGCGGTCAGATACGCAGTATTTT. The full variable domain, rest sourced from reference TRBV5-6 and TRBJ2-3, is DAGVTQSPTHLIKTRGQQVTLRCSPKSGHDTVSWYQQALGQGPQFIFQYYEEEERQRGNFPDRFSGHQFPNYSSELNVNALLLGDSALYLCASSLVGRSDTQYFGPGTRLTVL.